This T cell receptor (beta chain) appears in the sequencing data of a study of T cell responses to AZD1222 COVID-19 vaccine (dated by TCRdb to about 2021). For the wider study: A total of 233 trial participants underwent TCR sequencing, of whom about 210 had received two doses of AZD1222 and around 25 had received two doses of the MenACWY control vaccine. Trial participants were enrolled by age into subgroups of 18-55, 56-69 and 70-plus years, and 148, 28 and 57 TCR-sequenced participants, respectively, were included in these subgroups. Overall study outcomes, separate from this receptor: In the small 56-69-year group, the increase in depth fell short of significance, most likely because of low power. After two AZD1222 doses, both the breadth and the depth of spike-specific TCRs were significantly higher than at day 0 and than in MenACWY recipients. Participants were mostly white British, with more females than males. The authors suggested clonal diversity may have been underestimated. Reportedly, almost half of the unique spike-specific TCRs recognized epitopes lying outside the regions that are mutated in the B.1.351 and B.1.1.7 variants. CD4 TCRs associated with the vaccine covered the entire spike protein, and the dominant responses were in regions 160-218 and 743-854. Conclusions about previously exposed vaccinees are limited, since just five to seven AZD1222 recipients were seropositive for SARS-CoV-2 at baseline. Because no day 14 peak-response samples were available, repertoires were characterized only after the peak T cell response.

Via the germline V gene, CDR1 is KGHSH and CDR2 LQKENI. Including cysteine and phenylalanine, the CDR3 has 14 amino acids. CDR3 DNA only is kept here, 42 bases in frame from base 1. V has 6 bases trimmed and J has 7 bases trimmed; junction bases matching no gene number 8. The time point label of this sample denotes: about 28 days (+/-7) after the second vaccine dose. Because spike-specific TCR depth and breadth did not differ between the two schedules, AZD1222 recipients who got a second dose at roughly 4 weeks were pooled with those who got a second dose at roughly 12 weeks. Vaccinee samples came from UK trials COV001 and COV002, including a single-blind randomized controlled phase 2/3 trial of AZD1222 (ChAdOx1 nCoV-19) in healthy adults. For TCRbeta chain sequencing, PBMC samples from trial participants were taken at day 0 and at day 28 after the second dose. The CDR3 regions of human TCRbeta chains were analyzed by immunosequencing. As for how the authors treated the data: Repertoire TCRs were matched against a reference library of SARS-CoV-2-specific TCRs generated with the MIRA antigen-specificity platform. Breadth was defined as the fraction of unique TCRs that were SARS-CoV-2-associated, and depth was defined as the fraction of total T cells that were SARS-CoV-2-associated. Using the MIRA data, each spike-specific TCR was assigned both to the spike region to which the TCR was reactive and to a CD4 or CD8 class. Log10-transformed breadth and depth values were compared by one-way ANOVA with Sidak's multiple comparisons tests. TCRdb took this table from immuneACCESS and kept in-frame rearrangements with V and J called. Such tables lack part of the clones; where checked against another copy, unresolved V genes explain under half of the gap, and the rest is unexplained. That table is the source of V, J and clone size, and D and trimming were worked out from the DNA. The sample table contains 250,000 to 300,000 clones; only one count was recorded for approximately 94% of them. Of the sample, 0.55% falls within the top ten clones.

Points on this clone: Its antigen is not yet known. No much larger clone exists at a distance of one base, and base qualities are not known.

This receptor chain uses TRBV18 and TRBJ2-1; 8 nucleotides in the junction match TRBD2. The TCR sequence derives from an adult who received the AZD1222 COVID-19 vaccine. This specimen consisted of peripheral blood, obtained 28 days after the second AZD1222 dose. The CDR3 has the sequence CASSPGTGGNEQFF. The nucleotides read TGTGCCAGCTCCCCCGGGACGGGGGGGAATGAGCAGTTCTTC.